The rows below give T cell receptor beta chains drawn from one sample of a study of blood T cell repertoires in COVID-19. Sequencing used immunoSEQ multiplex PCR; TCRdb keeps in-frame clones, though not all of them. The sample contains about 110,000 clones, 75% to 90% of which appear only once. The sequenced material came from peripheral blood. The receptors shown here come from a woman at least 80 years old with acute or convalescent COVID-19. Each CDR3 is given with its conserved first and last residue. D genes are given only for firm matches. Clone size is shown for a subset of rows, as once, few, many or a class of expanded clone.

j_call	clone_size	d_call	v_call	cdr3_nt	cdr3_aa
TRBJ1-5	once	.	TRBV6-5	TGTGCCAGCAAGAAACAGGGTGAGCCCCAGCATTTT	CASKKQGEPQHF
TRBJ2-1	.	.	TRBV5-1	TGCGCCAGCAGCTTGGTAAACGCAGGGTTCGACAATGAGCAGTTCTTC	CASSLVNAGFDNEQFF
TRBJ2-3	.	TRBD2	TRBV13	TGTGCCAGCAGCAATGGACTAGCGGGGGGGCCTGGCGCTACGCAGTATTTT	CASSNGLAGGPGATQYF
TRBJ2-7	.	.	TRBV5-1	TGCGCCAGCAGTTTCAACCGAGACACCGCCTACGAGCAGTACTTC	CASSFNRDTAYEQYF
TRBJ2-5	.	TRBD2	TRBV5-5	TGTGCCAGCAGCCTGACCGCGGGGGGGAGACAAGAGACCCAGTACTTC	CASSLTAGGRQETQYF
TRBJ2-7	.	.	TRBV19	TGTGCCAGTAGTCCCCAGGTATTCTACGAGCAGTACTTC	CASSPQVFYEQYF
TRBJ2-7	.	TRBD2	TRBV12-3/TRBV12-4	TGTGCCAGCAGTTCTGGGACTAGTAGCGAGCAGTACTTC	CASSSGTSSEQYF
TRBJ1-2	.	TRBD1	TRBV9	TGTGCCAGCAGCGTAGCTGGGACAGGAGCGAGCTATGGCTACACCTTC	CASSVAGTGASYGYTF
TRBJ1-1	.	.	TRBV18	TGTGCCAGCTCACCACCGCTCTTCCCGGAGACTGAAGCTTTCTTT	CASSPPLFPETEAFF
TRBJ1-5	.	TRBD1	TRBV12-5	TGTGCTAGTGGTTTGGTACTTCAGGACAGGGGAAGCAATCAGCCCCAGCATTTT	CASGLVLQDRGSNQPQHF
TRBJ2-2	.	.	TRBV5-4	TGTGCCAGCAGCTTGGACAGGCCGAACACCGGGGAGCTGTTTTTT	CASSLDRPNTGELFF
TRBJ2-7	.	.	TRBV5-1	TGCGCCAGCAGCATAGATTACAGTTCCCACGAGCAGTACTTC	CASSIDYSSHEQYF
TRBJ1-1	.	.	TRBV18	TGTGCCAGCTCACCAATAGGGGCCGCTATCATGAACACTGAAGCTTTCTTT	CASSPIGAAIMNTEAFF
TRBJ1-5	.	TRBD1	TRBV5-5	TGTGCCAGCAGCTTGTCGGGACAGGGTTATCAGCCCCAGCATTTT	CASSLSGQGYQPQHF
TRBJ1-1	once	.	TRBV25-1	TGTGCCAGCTACGGGCGGGTATACACTGAAGCTTTCTTT	CASYGRVYTEAFF
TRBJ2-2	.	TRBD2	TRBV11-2	TGTGCCAGCAGCTTAGCCCCGACTAGCGGGGGGTTCACCGGGGAGCTGTTTTTT	CASSLAPTSGGFTGELFF
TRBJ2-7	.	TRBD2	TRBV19	TGTGCCAGTAGTATAAGGGTCCTAGCGGAAACAATGGGGGAGCAGTACTTC	CASSIRVLAETMGEQYF
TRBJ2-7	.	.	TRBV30	TGTGCCTGGAGTGTATTAAGTAGGGGTTCGAGCGAGCAGTACTTC	CAWSVLSRGSSEQYF
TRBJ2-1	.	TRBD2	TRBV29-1	TGCAGCGTTGACGGACTAGCGGACTCCTACAATGAGCAGTTCTTC	CSVDGLADSYNEQFF
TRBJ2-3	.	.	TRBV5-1	TGCGCCAGCAGCTTAGGTACAGGGGAGGCAGATACGCAGTATTTT	CASSLGTGEADTQYF
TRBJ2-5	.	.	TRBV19	TGTGCCAGTAGTTCACACAGCCTGTACCAAGAGACCCAGTACTTC	CASSSHSLYQETQYF
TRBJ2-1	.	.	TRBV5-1	TGCGCCAGCAGCTTGGGACTAGTCTCCTACAATGAGCAGTTCTTC	CASSLGLVSYNEQFF
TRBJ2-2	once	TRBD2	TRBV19	TGTGCCAGTAGTCCTATCACGGGGGGGACCGGGGAGCTGTTTTTT	CASSPITGGTGELFF
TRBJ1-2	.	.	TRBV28	TGTGCCAGCAGTTTAGAGTATGGCTACACCTTC	CASSLEYGYTF
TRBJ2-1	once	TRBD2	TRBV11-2	TGTGCCAGCAGCTTAGGTGCTAGCGGGGGCTACAATGAGCAGTTCTTC	CASSLGASGGYNEQFF
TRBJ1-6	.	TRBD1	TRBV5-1	TGCGCCAGCAGTCCCGGGACAGGGGCAAATTCACCCCTCCACTTT	CASSPGTGANSPLHF
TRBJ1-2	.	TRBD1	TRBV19	TGTGCCAGTAGTGAGCAGGGGGCGGGGAATGGCTACACCTTC	CASSEQGAGNGYTF
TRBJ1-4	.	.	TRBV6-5	TGTGCCAGCAGTTATCGGGGTACTGAAAAACTGTTTTTT	CASSYRGTEKLFF
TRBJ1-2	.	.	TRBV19	TGTGCCAGTAGTACCCAGGAAGGCTACACCTTC	CASSTQEGYTF
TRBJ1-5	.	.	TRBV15	TGTGCCACCAGCTCCCGATATGACGGGGGGCTGAATCAGCCCCAGCATTTT	CATSSRYDGGLNQPQHF
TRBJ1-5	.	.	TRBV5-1	TGCGCCAGCAGCTCGACAGGTGACAATCAGCCCCAGCATTTT	CASSSTGDNQPQHF
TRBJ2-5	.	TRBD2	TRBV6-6	TGTGCCAGCAGTTACGGACTAGCGGGGGCACAAGAGACCCAGTACTTC	CASSYGLAGAQETQYF
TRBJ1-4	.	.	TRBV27	TGTGCCAGCAGTCCCTGGGGGGTCGGGGAAAAACTGTTTTTT	CASSPWGVGEKLFF
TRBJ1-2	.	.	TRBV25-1	TGTGCCAGCAGTAACCCGTTGGGGCTCCATTATGGCTACACCTTC	CASSNPLGLHYGYTF
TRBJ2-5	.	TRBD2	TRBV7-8	TGTGCCAGCAGCTTAGACCTAGCGGGGGGGCTAGAGACCCAGTACTTC	CASSLDLAGGLETQYF
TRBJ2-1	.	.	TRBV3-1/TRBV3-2	TGTGCCAGCAGCCAAGGCCTCAGGAATGAGCAGTTCTTC	CASSQGLRNEQFF
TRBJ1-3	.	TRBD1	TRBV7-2	TGTGCCAGCAGCTTAGGGACAGGGTTCTCTGGAAACACCATATATTTT	CASSLGTGFSGNTIYF
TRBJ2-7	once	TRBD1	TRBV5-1	TGCGCCAGCAGCTCCGGGACAGGGCTACACGAGCAGTACTTC	CASSSGTGLHEQYF
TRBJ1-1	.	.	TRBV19	TGTGCCAGTAGTATGGTGCGGGGACTCACTGAAGCTTTCTTT	CASSMVRGLTEAFF
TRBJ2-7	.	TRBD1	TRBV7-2	TGTGCCAGCAGCGACAGGGTTGGCGAGCAGTACTTC	CASSDRVGEQYF
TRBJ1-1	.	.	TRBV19	TGTGCCAGTAGTATAGGGCAGGGGAACACTGAAGCTTTCTTT	CASSIGQGNTEAFF
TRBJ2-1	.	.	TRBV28	TGTGCCAGCTCTACGGGGAGCTCCTACAATGAGCAGTTCTTC	CASSTGSSYNEQFF
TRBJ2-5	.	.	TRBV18	TGTGCCAGCTCACCACCCACAGGGGGGGCGAGAGAGACCCAGTACTTC	CASSPPTGGARETQYF
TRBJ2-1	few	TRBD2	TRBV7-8	TGTGCCAGCAGCTTTGGACTAGCGGGGGCCCTCCTGGACAATGAGCAGTTCTTC	CASSFGLAGALLDNEQFF
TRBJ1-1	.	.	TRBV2	TGTGCCAGCATAATGAACACTGAAGCTTTCTTT	CASIMNTEAFF
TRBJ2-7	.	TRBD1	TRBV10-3	TGTGCCATCTCTGGGACAGGGATCGACGAGCAGTACTTC	CAISGTGIDEQYF
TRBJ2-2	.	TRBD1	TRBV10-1	TGCGCCAGCAGTGCGGTCCCCAGGGGACAGTTTTCCGGGGAGCTGTTTTTT	CASSAVPRGQFSGELFF
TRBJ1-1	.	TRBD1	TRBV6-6	TGTGCCAGCGGACAGGGAATAGGGAACACTGAAGCTTTCTTT	CASGQGIGNTEAFF
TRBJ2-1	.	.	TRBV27	TGTGCCAGCAGTCCCTACGGGGGCTACAATGAGCAGTTCTTC	CASSPYGGYNEQFF